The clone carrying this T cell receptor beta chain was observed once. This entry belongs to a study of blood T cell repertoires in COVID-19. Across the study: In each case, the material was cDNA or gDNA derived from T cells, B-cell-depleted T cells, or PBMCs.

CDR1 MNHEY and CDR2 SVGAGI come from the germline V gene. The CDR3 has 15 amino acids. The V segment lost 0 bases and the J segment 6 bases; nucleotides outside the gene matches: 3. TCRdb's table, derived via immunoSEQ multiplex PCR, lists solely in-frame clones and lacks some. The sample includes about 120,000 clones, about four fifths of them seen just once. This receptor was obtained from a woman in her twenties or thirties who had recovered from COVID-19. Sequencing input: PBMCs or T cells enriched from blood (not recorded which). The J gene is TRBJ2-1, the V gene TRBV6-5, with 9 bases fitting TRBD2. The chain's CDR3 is CASSYSSSGINEQFF. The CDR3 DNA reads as TGTGCCAGCAGTTACTCTTCTAGCGGGATCAATGAGCAGTTCTTC.